This TCR beta chain was captured in a study of blood T cells in healthy people across ages. Regarding the study as a whole: Diversity of TCR beta per million T cells declined in a roughly linear way with age.

V was trimmed by 0 bases and J by 2 bases, leaving 14 bases between them. This CDR3 is 17 amino acids long. Germline CDR1 DFQATT, CDR2 SNEGSKA (reference sequence). Each individual donor underwent a draw of about 9.9 milliliters of peripheral blood. PCR was performed a second time for about 7 to 12 cycles using a sample-barcoded 5' primer and a J-beta primer mix. From each sample, at least 2.5 million paired-end reads containing CDR3 were obtained. One entry per CDR3 protein results from TCRdb running MiXCR on the 5' RACE reads. Of approximately 730,000 distinct CDR3 sequences listed, about 53% were seen once; the top ten hold about 42%. Concerning this clonotype itself: Its specificity is unknown.

The source material was blood. This clonotype was sampled from a man aged 80 or over in good health. The chain recombines TRBV20-1 with TRBJ1-6; D gene ambiguous. The CDR3 coding sequence is TGCAGTGCTAGAGATCAGTCGGGTATCCCCTATAATTCACCCCTCCACTTT. It encodes CSARDQSGIPYNSPLHF.